This T cell receptor beta chain emerged from a study of blood T cell repertoires in COVID-19. V lost 3 bases and J 0 bases, leaving 11 bases between the germline ends. Germline assignment: CDR1 KGHDR and CDR2 SFDVKD. CDR3 size: 17 residues. Using immunoSEQ multiplex PCR, the repertoire was profiled, and TCRdb retains in-frame clones only, with some absent. The sample yields about 150,000 clones, 65% to 85% seen once. This clonotype originated in a man in his fifties with active or convalescent COVID-19. The chain carries TRBV24-1 and TRBJ2-6; maybe TRBD1 (6 bases). Sequenced: peripheral blood. The CDR3: CATSDPEDSSGANVLTF. The CDR3 DNA reads as TGTGCCACCAGTGATCCCGAGGACAGCTCTGGGGCCAACGTCCTGACTTTC.